The T cell receptor beta chain described here comes from a study of blood T cell repertoires in COVID-19. In the study overall: Specimens from acute and convalescent COVID-19 originated in the United States, Italy and Spain.

Data came from immunoSEQ multiplex PCR; TCRdb stores just in-frame clones and leaves some out. The sample yields approximately 220,000 clones, around 88% seen once. The V end lost 4 bases, the J end lost 7 bases, and 8 bases lay between the germline ends. The germline gives CDR1 SNHLY, CDR2 FYNNEI. The CDR3 loop spans 13 amino acids. This clone was picked up a small number of times. This chain connects TRBV2 to TRBJ1-6; D is undetermined. Sequencing was done on a sample of peripheral blood. This clonotype was sampled from a woman aged 50 to 65 with acute or convalescent COVID-19. The CDR3 nucleotides are TGTGCCAGCAGTGTGGCCCCCAATTCACCCCTCCACTTT. Translating gives CASSVAPNSPLHF.